The rows below give T cell receptor beta chains drawn from one sample of a study of shared clonotypes between healthy human individuals. The method was immunoSEQ multiplex PCR; TCRdb's version includes in-frame clones alone and lacks a portion of them. The data show roughly 650,000 clones, approximately 96% seen once. Sequencing used naive CD8+ T cells sorted from blood. The receptors were gathered from a woman aged 30 to 39 in good health. Each CDR3 is given with its conserved first and last residue. D genes are given only for firm matches. Some rows have no size entry. The others give once, few or many, or a class for an expanded clone.

D | J | size | V | DNA | CDR3
. | TRBJ1-5 | . | TRBV6-5 | TGTGCCAGCAGTTATGGAGGGGGGCAGCCCCAGCATTTT | CASSYGGGQPQHF
. | TRBJ2-5 | . | TRBV9 | TGTGCCAGCAGCGTAGGAGGGGGGCAAGAGACCCAGTACTTC | CASSVGGGQETQYF
. | TRBJ1-1 | . | TRBV29-1 | TGCAGCGTTGAAGAACAGAGCACTGAAGCTTTCTTT | CSVEEQSTEAFF
TRBD2 | TRBJ2-3 | . | TRBV27 | TGTGCCAGCAGTCCGCGACTAGCGAGATACACAGATACGCAGTATTTT | CASSPRLARYTDTQYF
. | TRBJ1-2 | . | TRBV6-4 | TGTGCCAGCAGTGACAACCCCTACACGAGTTATGGGGGCTACACCTTC | CASSDNPYTSYGGYTF
. | TRBJ2-1 | . | TRBV13 | TGTGCCAGCAGCTTCACGGACGCCTCCGAGCAGTTCTTC | CASSFTDASEQFF
. | TRBJ2-2 | . | TRBV2 | TGTGCCAGCAAAGATTACACCGGGGAGCTGTTTTTT | CASKDYTGELFF
TRBD2 | TRBJ2-1 | . | TRBV27 | TGTGCCAGCACCGCAGGAACTAGCGGGAGAGAAGAGCAGTTCTTC | CASTAGTSGREEQFF
. | TRBJ2-1 | . | TRBV6-5 | TGTGCCAGCAGTTACGGGGAACGCAATGAGCAGTTCTTC | CASSYGERNEQFF
TRBD2 | TRBJ2-7 | . | TRBV6-5 | TGTGCCAGCAGAGAGAGCGGGAGTGTCTACGAGCAGTACTTC | CASRESGSVYEQYF
TRBD1 | TRBJ2-7 | . | TRBV9 | TGTGCCAGCGGACAGGGTGCATACGAGCAGTACTTC | CASGQGAYEQYF
. | TRBJ2-3 | once | TRBV6-1 | TGTGCCAGCACCTTCTTTGCGGGGTCAGATACGCAGTATTTT | CASTFFAGSDTQYF